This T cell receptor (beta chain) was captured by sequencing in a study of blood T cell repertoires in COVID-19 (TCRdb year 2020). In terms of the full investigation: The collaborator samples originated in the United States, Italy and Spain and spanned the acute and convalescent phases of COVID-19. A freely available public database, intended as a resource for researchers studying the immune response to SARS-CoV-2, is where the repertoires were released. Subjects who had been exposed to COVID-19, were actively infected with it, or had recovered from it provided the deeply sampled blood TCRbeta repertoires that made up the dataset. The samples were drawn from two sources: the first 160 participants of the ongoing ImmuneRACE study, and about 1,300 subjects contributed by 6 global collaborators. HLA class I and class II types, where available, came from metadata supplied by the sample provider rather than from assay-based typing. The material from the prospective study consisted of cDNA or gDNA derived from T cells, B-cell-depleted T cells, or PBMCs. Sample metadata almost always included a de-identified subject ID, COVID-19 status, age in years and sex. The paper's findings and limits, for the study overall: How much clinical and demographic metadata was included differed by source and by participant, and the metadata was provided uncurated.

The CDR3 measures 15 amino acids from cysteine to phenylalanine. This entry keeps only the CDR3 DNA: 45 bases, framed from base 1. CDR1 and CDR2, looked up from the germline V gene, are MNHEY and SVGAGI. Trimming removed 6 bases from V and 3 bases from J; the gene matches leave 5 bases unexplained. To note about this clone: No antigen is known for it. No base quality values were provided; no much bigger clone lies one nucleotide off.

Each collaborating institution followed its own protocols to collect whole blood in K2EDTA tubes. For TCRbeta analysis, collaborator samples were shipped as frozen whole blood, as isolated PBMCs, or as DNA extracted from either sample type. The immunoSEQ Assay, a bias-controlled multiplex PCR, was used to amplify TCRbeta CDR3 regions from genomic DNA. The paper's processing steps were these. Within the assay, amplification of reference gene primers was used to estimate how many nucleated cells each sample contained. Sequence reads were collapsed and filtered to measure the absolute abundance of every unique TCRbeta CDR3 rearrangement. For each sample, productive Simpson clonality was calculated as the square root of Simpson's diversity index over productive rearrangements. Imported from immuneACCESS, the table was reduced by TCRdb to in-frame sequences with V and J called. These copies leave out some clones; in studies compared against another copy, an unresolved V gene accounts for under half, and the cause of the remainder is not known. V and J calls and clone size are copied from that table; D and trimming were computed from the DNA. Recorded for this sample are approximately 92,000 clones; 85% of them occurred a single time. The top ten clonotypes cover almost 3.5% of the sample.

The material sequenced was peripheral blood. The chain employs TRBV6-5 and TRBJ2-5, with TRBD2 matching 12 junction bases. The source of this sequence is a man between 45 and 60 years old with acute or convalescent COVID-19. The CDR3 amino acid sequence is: CASRFGLAGKETQYF. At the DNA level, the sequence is TGTGCCAGCAGATTCGGACTAGCGGGGAAAGAGACCCAGTACTTC.